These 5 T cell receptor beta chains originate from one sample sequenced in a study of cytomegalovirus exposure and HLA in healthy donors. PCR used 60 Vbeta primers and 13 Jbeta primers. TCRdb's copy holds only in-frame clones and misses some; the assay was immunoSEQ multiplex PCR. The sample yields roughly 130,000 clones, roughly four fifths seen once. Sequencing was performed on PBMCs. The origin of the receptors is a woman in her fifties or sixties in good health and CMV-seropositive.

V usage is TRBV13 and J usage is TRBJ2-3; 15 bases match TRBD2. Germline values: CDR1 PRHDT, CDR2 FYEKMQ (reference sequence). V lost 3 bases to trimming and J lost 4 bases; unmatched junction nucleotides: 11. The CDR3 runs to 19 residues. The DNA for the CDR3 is TGTGCCAGCAGCTTCCGGACTAGCGGGGGGGCCCTGAGGTCAGATACGCAGTATTTT. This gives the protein CASSFRTSGGALRSDTQYF.

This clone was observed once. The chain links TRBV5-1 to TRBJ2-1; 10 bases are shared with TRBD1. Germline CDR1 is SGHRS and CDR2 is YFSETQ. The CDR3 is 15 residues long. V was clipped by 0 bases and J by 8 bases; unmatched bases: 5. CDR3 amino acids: CASSLGQGAIYEQFF. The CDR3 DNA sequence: TGCGCCAGCAGCTTGGGACAGGGGGCAATCTATGAGCAGTTCTTC.

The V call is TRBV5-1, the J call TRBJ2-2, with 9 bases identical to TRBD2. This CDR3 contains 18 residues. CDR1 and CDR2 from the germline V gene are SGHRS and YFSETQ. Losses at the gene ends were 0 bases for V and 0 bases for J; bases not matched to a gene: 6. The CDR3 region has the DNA TGCGCCAGCAGCTTGGCCCCGACTAGCGGATCGAACACCGGGGAGCTGTTTTTT. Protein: CASSLAPTSGSNTGELFF. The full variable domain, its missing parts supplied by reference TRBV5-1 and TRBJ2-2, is KAGVTQTPRYLIKTRGQQVTLSCSPISGHRSVSWYQQTPGQGLQFLFEYFSETQRNKGNFPGRFSGRQFSNSRSEMNVSTLELGDSALYLCASSLAPTSGSNTGELFFGEGSRLTVL.

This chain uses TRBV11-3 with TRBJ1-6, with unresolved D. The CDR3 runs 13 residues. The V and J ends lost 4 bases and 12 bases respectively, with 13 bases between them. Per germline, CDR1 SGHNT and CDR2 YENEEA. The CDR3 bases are TGTGCCAGCAGCTCTAGCCGCCGGGGACCCCTCCACTTT. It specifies CASSSSRRGPLHF.

In nucleotides, the CDR3 is TGTGCCAGCAGCTTAGCCGCCGGGGGGTCTAGCACAGATACGCAGTATTTT. Residues: CASSLAAGGSSTDTQYF. The rearrangement joins TRBV7-2 to TRBJ2-3; 7 positions agree with TRBD2. In germline, CDR1 is SGHTA, CDR2 FQGNSA. The length of the CDR3 is 17 residues. The ends lost 0 bases at V and 0 bases at J; junction bases unmatched: 6.